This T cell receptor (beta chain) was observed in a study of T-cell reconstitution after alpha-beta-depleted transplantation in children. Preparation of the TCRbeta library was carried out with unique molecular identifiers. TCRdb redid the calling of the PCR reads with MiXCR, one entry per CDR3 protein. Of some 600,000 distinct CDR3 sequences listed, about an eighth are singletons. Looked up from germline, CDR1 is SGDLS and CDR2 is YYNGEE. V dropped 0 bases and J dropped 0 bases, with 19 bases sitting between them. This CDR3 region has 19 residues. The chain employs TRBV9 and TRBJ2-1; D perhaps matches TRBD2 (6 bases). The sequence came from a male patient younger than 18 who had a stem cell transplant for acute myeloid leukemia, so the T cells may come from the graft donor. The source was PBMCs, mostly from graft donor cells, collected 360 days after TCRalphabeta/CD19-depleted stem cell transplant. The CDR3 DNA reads TGTGCCAGCAGCGTAGGCCCCCCTAGCGCGAGAAGCTCCTACAATGAGCAGTTCTTC. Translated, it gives CASSVGPPSARSSYNEQFF.